The 5 T cell receptor beta chains below all came from one sample that was sequenced in a study of blood T cell repertoires in COVID-19. This table comes from immunoSEQ multiplex PCR, and its TCRdb copy is limited to in-frame clones, with some not included. Of about 320,000 clones listed, 90% were seen once; the top ten hold roughly 3.9%. Sequences were obtained from PBMCs or T cells enriched from blood (not recorded which). These receptors were taken from a woman in her thirties who had been exposed to COVID-19.

V usage is TRBV27 and J usage is TRBJ2-1; maybe TRBD2 (6 bases). The CDR3 totals 17 residues. CDR1 MNHEY and CDR2 SMNVEV come from the germline V gene (reference sequence). The germline V and J ends were trimmed by 5 bases and 0 bases, with 17 bases remaining between them. The CDR3: CASSPRPTSSSYNEQFF. CDR3 DNA: TGTGCCAGCAGTCCCCGGCCCACTAGCAGCTCCTACAATGAGCAGTTCTTC.

This chain joins TRBV4-3 and TRBJ1-5, with 8 bases lining up with TRBD1. This CDR3 region has 18 residues. CDR1 is LGHNA, CDR2 YSLEER, per germline. J gave up 0 bases and V 0 bases, and 7 bases lay outside the gene matches. The CDR3 DNA reads as TGCGCCAGCAGCCAAGACATGACAGGGGCGAATAGCAATCAGCCCCAGCATTTT. Translated, it gives CASSQDMTGANSNQPQHF.

To note about this clone: Germline is not matched at one junction end, which may reflect a read error. The chain links TRBV5-8 to TRBJ1-6, with 7 bases identical to TRBD1. The germline CDR1 and CDR2 sequences are SGHTS and YDEGEE. There are 14 residues in the CDR3. The chain's CDR3 is CASSRTGYNSPLYF. In nucleotides, the CDR3 is TGTGCCAGCAGCAGGACAGGATATAATTCACCCCTCTACTTT. Combining the CDR3 with reference TRBV5-8 and TRBJ1-6 gives the whole variable domain EAGVTQSPTHLIKTRGQQATLRCSPISGHTSVYWYQQALGLGLQFLLWYDEGEERNRGNFPPRFSGRQFPNYSSELNVNALELEDSALYLCASSRTGYNSPLYFGNGTRLTVT.

The chain employs TRBV5-4 and TRBJ1-2; 9 nucleotides line up with TRBD1. Germline assignment: CDR1 SGHNT and CDR2 YYREEE (reference sequence). The CDR3 runs to 16 residues. With V trimmed by 3 bases and J by 5 bases, 11 bases remained unmatched. DNA for the CDR3: TGTGCCAGCAGCTCCTACCCCGGGACAGGGTTTTATGGCTACACCTTC. This translates into CASSSYPGTGFYGYTF.

This clone has just one count. The genes are TRBV24-1 and TRBJ2-5; tentative D call: TRBD1 (5 bases). V shed 1 base and J shed 2 bases, with 7 bases lying between them. CDR3 size: 14 residues. Germline V gene lookup returns CDR1 KGHDR and CDR2 SFDVKD. CDR3: CATSDFPGQETQYF. CDR3 bases: TGTGCCACCAGTGATTTTCCAGGGCAAGAGACCCAGTACTTC.